Detailed here is one T cell receptor (beta chain). This clonotype has ten or more counts. It has no known antigen specificity. No much larger clone is present one base from it, and per-base qualities are unavailable. Between the V and J ends, shortened by 0 bases and 9 bases respectively, the junction contains 16 bases. Measured from the cysteine to the phenylalanine, the CDR3 is 14 residues long. The kept DNA is CDR3 alone, 42 bases in frame from the first base. CDR1 and CDR2 (SQVTM, ANQGSEA) derive from the germline V gene. The library relied on PCR. Sequencing instrument: Illumina HiSeq 2500. Molecular barcoding was employed in the preparation of TCR libraries, with unique molecular identifiers being used to normalize TCRbeta repertoire quantification. The public reads were run again by TCRdb, first through fastp at Q25 and then through MiXCR, and only productive beta chains were kept. Rows with a matching CDR3 protein are joined into one entry that keeps the most common DNA and genes. Recorded for this sample are more than 15,000 distinct CDR3 sequences; approximately 5.3% of them occurred a single time. The ten most abundant clones make up about 7% of the sample.

Reading the label with the study, this specimen's treatment or condition is: allogeneic hematopoietic cell transplantation with graft depleted of TCRalphabeta T cells and CD19 B cells. The transplant recipients were children given TCRalphabeta/CD19-depleted allogeneic hematopoietic cell grafts. This sample is drawn from a study of T-cell reconstitution after alpha-beta-depleted transplantation in children listed by TCRdb under 2016. Background on the whole study: Using TCR repertoire profiling, the study quantitatively followed how T-cell immune reconstitution unfolded in children after TCRalphabeta/CD19-depleted allogeneic hematopoietic cell transplantation. The full study reports these points: The high TCRbeta diversity at day 60 in some patients was ascribed to recipient T cells and intrathymic progenitors that had survived conditioning. The apparently early recovery of alphabetaT-cell counts about two months after transplant reportedly depended on only several hundred rapidly expanded clones that came from non-depleted graft cells. Over the following months the frequencies of hyperexpanded clones went down, and after one year T-cell counts and TCRbeta diversity were mostly credited to newly produced T cells.

The sequence came from a boy aged 5-17 years with acute lymphoblastic leukemia, due to receive a stem cell transplant. Sequencing was performed on PBMCs, taken before TCRalphabeta/CD19-depleted stem cell transplant. The chain couples TRBV29-1 to TRBJ2-3; the D segment is perhaps TRBD1 or TRBD2, each sharing 5 matched bases. The DNA sequence reads TGCAGCGTTGAAGATCCTAGGGACCCAGCCACGCAGTATTTT. Translated, it reads CSVEDPRDPATQYF.